Listed below are T cell receptor beta chains from one sample, sequenced in a study of blood T cell repertoires in COVID-19. Assay used: immunoSEQ multiplex PCR; TCRdb lists only in-frame clones, some missing. The top ten hold 10% to 12% of the sample, which has approximately 130,000 clones, around three quarters seen once. Source material: peripheral blood. The receptor source for this set is a human donor in a cohort sampled during active COVID-19. Both conserved end residues are part of each CDR3. D genes are given only for firm matches. Rows may omit the clone size; those that give it use once, few, many or a size class.

>TRBD1|TRBJ2-1|few|TRBV2
TGTGCCAGCAGTGAAGGAAGACAGGGACCTTCCTACAATGAGCAGTTCTTC
CASSEGRQGPSYNEQFF
>TRBD2|TRBJ2-7|.|TRBV5-6
TGTGCCAGCAGCCTCATTAGCGGGGGAGGGTACTACGAGCAGTACTTC
CASSLISGGGYYEQYF
>TRBD1|TRBJ1-2|few|TRBV14
TGTGCCAGCAGCCAAGAGAAGGGGGCAGTGGGCTACACCTTC
CASSQEKGAVGYTF
>TRBD1|TRBJ1-4|.|TRBV5-1
TGCGCCAGCGCCCTGGACAGGGGGCCTGGGGGTGAAAAACTGTTTTTT
CASALDRGPGGEKLFF
>TRBD1|TRBJ2-2|.|TRBV11-2
TGTGCCAGCAGCCGGACAGGGATCGGGAACACCGGGGAGCTGTTTTTT
CASSRTGIGNTGELFF
>.|TRBJ1-1|.|TRBV18
TGTGCCAGCTCACAAGGGGGATCGAACACTGAAGCTTTCTTT
CASSQGGSNTEAFF
>.|TRBJ2-6|.|TRBV5-8
TGTGCCAGCAGCCGAGTCGGGGCCAACGTCCTGACTTTC
CASSRVGANVLTF
>.|TRBJ1-2|few|TRBV6-1
TGTGCCAGCAGTGAACTGAGTAGGGGTAATGGCTACACCTTC
CASSELSRGNGYTF
>.|TRBJ2-7|.|TRBV4-1
TGCGCCAGCAGCCAGGTGGGGACTCTAAACTACGAGCAGTACTTC
CASSQVGTLNYEQYF
>.|TRBJ1-5|few|TRBV6-5
TGTGCCAGCAGTTACCAGAAAGGGGCCAATCAGCCCCAGCATTTT
CASSYQKGANQPQHF
>.|TRBJ1-1|.|TRBV28
TGTGCCAGCAGTTTATTGCGCTACACTGAAGCTTTCTTT
CASSLLRYTEAFF
>TRBD1|TRBJ2-7|.|TRBV28
TGTGCCAGCAGTTTCGGGACAGGGGGCGAGGGAGGCGAGCAGTACTTC
CASSFGTGGEGGEQYF
>.|TRBJ1-1|.|TRBV5-1
TGCGCCAGCAGCCCCAGGGCCCAGAACACTGAAGCTTTCTTT
CASSPRAQNTEAFF
>.|TRBJ1-1|.|TRBV3-1/TRBV3-2
TGTGCCAGCAGCCAAGACCTCTTGAACACTGAAGCTTTCTTT
CASSQDLLNTEAFF
>TRBD1|TRBJ1-5|once|TRBV23-1
TGCGCCAGCAGTCAGGGGACAGGGGGCAATCAGCCCCAGCATTTT
CASSQGTGGNQPQHF
>.|TRBJ2-3|.|TRBV13
TGTGCCAGCACTACGGACAGAAAAGATACGCAGTATTTT
CASTTDRKDTQYF
>.|TRBJ1-2|.|TRBV2
TGTGCCAGCAGTGTTGACATGATAGGTGGCTACACCTTC
CASSVDMIGGYTF
>TRBD1|TRBJ2-7|.|TRBV5-1
TGCGCCAGCAGCGACCCCCCGGGACAGGGGTGGTACGAGCAGTACTTC
CASSDPPGQGWYEQYF
>.|TRBJ1-4|.|TRBV4-1
TGCGCTGGTTCTCGGGGAGATGAAAAACTGTTTTTT
CAGSRGDEKLFF
>TRBD1|TRBJ1-2|many|TRBV6-6
TGTGCCAGCAGTCCAGACAGGGGCCCCCTCCTCTATTCGGGCTACACCTTC
CASSPDRGPLLYSGYTF
>.|TRBJ1-3|.|TRBV2
TGTGCCAGCAGTGAATTGAAGGGGGTCTCTGGAAACACCATATATTTT
CASSELKGVSGNTIYF
>.|TRBJ1-5|.|TRBV28
TGTGCCAGCAGTTGGGGGCATAGCAATCAGCCCCAGCATTTT
CASSWGHSNQPQHF
>TRBD2|TRBJ2-7|.|TRBV2
TGTGCCAGCAGTGAACGAGCTGGGGGACTAATCCCCTACGAGCAGTACTTC
CASSERAGGLIPYEQYF
>.|TRBJ2-7|.|TRBV18
TGTGCCAGCTCACCGGAATTCCAGGGGTTTCACGAGCAGTACTTC
CASSPEFQGFHEQYF
>TRBD1|TRBJ1-3|.|TRBV4-1
TGCGCCAGCAGCCCCGGGACAGGGGTACGAAACACCATATATTTT
CASSPGTGVRNTIYF
>.|TRBJ2-1|few|TRBV30
TGTGCCTGGAGTTCAGTCAGCTCCTACAATGAGCAGTTCTTC
CAWSSVSSYNEQFF
>.|TRBJ2-7|.|TRBV25-1
TGTGCCAGCAGCCCCGATTATGCGAGACTGGCGGTCTACGAGCAGTACTTC
CASSPDYARLAVYEQYF
>.|TRBJ2-7|.|TRBV3-1/TRBV3-2
TGTGCCAGCAGCCAAGAATACTACGAGCAGTACTTC
CASSQEYYEQYF
>TRBD1|TRBJ2-7|.|TRBV27
TGTGCCAGCAGTTTCCTGGGACAGGGACCCTACGAGCAGTACTTC
CASSFLGQGPYEQYF
>.|TRBJ2-2|once|TRBV9
TGTGCCAGCAGCGTATTTATAGCGCCTTCGAGCGGGGAGCTGTTTTTT
CASSVFIAPSSGELFF
>TRBD1|TRBJ2-3|.|TRBV11-2
TGTGCCAGCAGCGGGACAGGGTCTAGCACAGATACGCAGTATTTT
CASSGTGSSTDTQYF
>TRBD1|TRBJ2-7|.|TRBV2
TGTGCCAGCTGGGGGGACAGGGACTACGAGCAGTACTTC
CASWGDRDYEQYF
>TRBD1|TRBJ2-1|few|TRBV27
TGTGCCAGCAGTTTAAGGGGGACAGCTTACAATGAGCAGTTCTTC
CASSLRGTAYNEQFF
>TRBD1|TRBJ2-5|.|TRBV6-6
TGTGCCAGCACCAGAGGGACAGCCCAAGAGACCCAGTACTTC
CASTRGTAQETQYF
>.|TRBJ1-3|.|TRBV7-9
TGTGCCAGCAGCTTAGGACGGCAGGCTGGAAACACCATATATTTT
CASSLGRQAGNTIYF
>.|TRBJ1-1|.|TRBV6-5
TGTGCCAGCAGTTACTCGAAGGGGCACACTGAAGCTTTCTTT
CASSYSKGHTEAFF
>.|TRBJ1-2|.|TRBV2
TGTGCCAGCAGTGAAGCGCTTCAGGGATCCAACTATGGCTACACCTTC
CASSEALQGSNYGYTF
>.|TRBJ1-1|.|TRBV7-9
TGTGCCAGCATCAAAGGTCGAAACAGGTTAGAAAACACTGAAGCTTTCTTT
CASIKGRNRLENTEAFF
>TRBD1|TRBJ1-1|.|TRBV28
TGTGCCACCATAGGACAGGGAGAGTTAAACACTGAAGCTTTCTTT
CATIGQGELNTEAFF
>TRBD1|TRBJ1-5|.|TRBV5-6
TGTGCCAGCAGCTTCGGACAGGGGCGGTTGAGCAATCAGCCCCAGCATTTT
CASSFGQGRLSNQPQHF